The T cell receptor (beta chain) described here comes from a study of T-cell reconstitution after alpha-beta-depleted transplantation in children. Preparation of the TCRbeta library used unique molecular identifiers. TCRdb re-derived calls from the PCR reads in MiXCR, one entry per CDR3 protein. The sample yields approximately 170,000 distinct CDR3 sequences, around 10% seen once. This clonotype was seen at least ten times. The antigen is undetermined. Study findings and constraints: High day-60 TCRbeta diversity in some patients came from surviving recipient T cells and thymic progenitors. Expanded graft clones numbering several hundred reportedly gave rise to alpha-beta T cells about two months after transplant. T-cell numbers and diversity, one year after transplant, stemmed largely from T cells that were newly produced.

The CDR3 is 16 amino acids. The V end lost 0 bases, the J end lost 7 bases, and 15 bases lay between the germline ends. The germline V gene has CDR1 KGHSH and CDR2 LQKENI. The V and J genes are TRBV18 and TRBJ2-2; D ambiguous. This sequence was found in a boy aged 2 to 10 with acute myeloid leukemia, due to receive a stem cell transplant. Specimen: PBMCs, collected before TCRalphabeta/CD19-depleted stem cell transplant. CDR3 bases: TGTGCCAGCTCACCACCAGTTAACGAACTTAGCGGGGAGCTGTTTTTT. This translates into CASSPPVNELSGELFF.